This T cell receptor beta chain was recovered during a study of blood T cell repertoires in COVID-19. Measured with immunoSEQ multiplex PCR; TCRdb has only the in-frame clones, and not every one. The repertoire holds around 200,000 clones, with 75% to 90% as singletons. This clonotype was obtained from a woman aged 40 to 50 with acute COVID-19. Sequenced: PBMCs or T cells enriched from blood (not recorded which).

As DNA, the CDR3 is TGCGCCAGCAGCCAAGAGTACAGCGAGACCCAGTACTTC. Encoded protein: CASSQEYSETQYF. The chain employs TRBV4-1 and TRBJ2-5; D not certain. The germline V and J ends were trimmed by 0 bases and 5 bases, with 7 bases remaining between them. The CDR3 is 13 residues long. Germline V gives CDR1 MGHRA, CDR2 YSYEKL.